This T cell receptor (beta chain) originates from a study of T cells after yellow fever vaccination. Study conclusions and caveats: Clones that expanded after primary vaccination mostly reappeared after the booster (nearly 98% CD4, 75% to 90% CD8). The secondary T-cell response peaked on day 5, not day 15, but was weaker.

The CDR3 has 15 amino acids. J was trimmed by 3 bases and V by 6 bases; bases with no gene match: 10. Germline assignment: CDR1 MNHEY and CDR2 SVGEGT. MiXCR was run by TCRdb on the 5' RACE reads, yielding one entry per CDR3 protein. The sample holds some 150,000 distinct CDR3 sequences, about a tenth seen once. For this clonotype: Its cognate antigen is unknown.

Sequenced material: CD8+ T cells sorted from PBMCs, taken 45 days after the yellow fever booster vaccination. The chain recombines TRBV6-2 or TRBV6-3 with TRBJ1-1; 7 bases agree with TRBD1. This receptor was identified in a man aged 18 to 29 who received the YFV17D yellow fever vaccine. CDR3 DNA sequence: TGTGCCAGCAGCCACGGGACAGCTATAGACACTGAAGCTTTCTTT. This sequence encodes CASSHGTAIDTEAFF.